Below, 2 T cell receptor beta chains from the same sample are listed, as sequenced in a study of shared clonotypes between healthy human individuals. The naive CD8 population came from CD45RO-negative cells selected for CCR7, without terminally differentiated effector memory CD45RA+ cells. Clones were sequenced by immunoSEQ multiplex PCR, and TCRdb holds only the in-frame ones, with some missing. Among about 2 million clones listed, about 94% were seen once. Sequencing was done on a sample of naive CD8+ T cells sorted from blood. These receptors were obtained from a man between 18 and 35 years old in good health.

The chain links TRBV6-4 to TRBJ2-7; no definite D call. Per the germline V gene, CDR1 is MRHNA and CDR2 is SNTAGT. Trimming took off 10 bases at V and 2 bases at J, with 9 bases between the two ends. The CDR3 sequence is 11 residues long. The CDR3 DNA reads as TGTGCCACACAGAGGACCTACGAGCAGTACTTC. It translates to CATQRTYEQYF.

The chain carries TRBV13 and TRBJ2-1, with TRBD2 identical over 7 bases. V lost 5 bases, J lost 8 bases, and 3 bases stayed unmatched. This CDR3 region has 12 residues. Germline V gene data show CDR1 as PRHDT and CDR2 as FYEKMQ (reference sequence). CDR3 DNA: TGTGCCAGCAGCGGACTAGACGATGAGCAGTTCTTC. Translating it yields CASSGLDDEQFF.